This section outlines one T cell receptor beta chain sequence together with its context. Its antigen is not identified. Each CDR3 protein gets one entry after TCRdb re-called the RT-PCR reads with MiXCR. Among about 540,000 distinct CDR3 sequences, approximately 20% were seen once, and the ten largest hold 2.5% to 3.5%. Trimming removed 3 bases from V and 6 bases from J; junction bases left unmatched: 6. Germline assignment: CDR1 PRHDT and CDR2 FYEKMQ (reference sequence). The CDR3 sequence is 14 residues long. This sample is drawn from a study of response to subunit inactivated influenza vaccine. Study conclusions and caveats: The authors put forward the suggestion that each seasonal influenza vaccination may bring in only a limited number of new T cells.

These data were also filed under a second study, of T cells expressing NK-cell markers. That work adds: Synthesis of TCR beta cDNA relied on 5'RACE template switching carrying UMIs. Also leading the CD3+CD56-NKG2C+ fraction in a handful of donors were these clonotypes. Specificity for HCMV among expanded NKG2C+ T cell clones was not established.

The V call is TRBV13, the J call TRBJ2-7, with TRBD2 matching 9 bases. The source is a man aged 50 or older who received an inactivated influenza vaccine. This material consisted of CD4+ T cells sorted from PBMCs, taken roughly 13 days after vaccination. CDR3 sequence (DNA): TGTGCCAGCAGCTTTGTAGCGGGGGCGCGCGAGCAGTACTTC. Translation gives CASSFVAGAREQYF.